This paragraph reports one T cell receptor beta chain. This table comes from immunoSEQ multiplex PCR, and its TCRdb copy is limited to in-frame clones, with some not included. Among roughly 120,000 clones, 88% were seen once, and the ten largest hold 1.4%. This entry is derived from a study of cytomegalovirus exposure and HLA in healthy donors. The sequenced sample was PBMCs. This receptor was obtained from a woman aged 25 to 39 in good health and CMV-seropositive.

The CDR3 DNA sequence: TGTGCCAGCAGTTACGGACAGGGAGGTGACACTGAAGCTTTCTTT. Translated, it gives CASSYGQGGDTEAFF. This sequence joins TRBV6-5 and TRBJ1-1; 8 positions agree with TRBD1. Germline V lookup: CDR1 MNHEY, CDR2 SVGAGI. Trimming removed 2 bases from V and 3 bases from J; junction bases left unmatched: 5. This CDR3 has 15 amino acids.